This T cell receptor (beta chain) was sequenced during a study of cytomegalovirus exposure and HLA in healthy donors. About the research overall: HLA-typed donors were the source of 82 million or so unique TCRs, which an early data release held.

This CDR3 is built from 12 residues. The germline CDR1 and CDR2 sequences are SNHLY and FYNNEI. With 7 bases removed from V and 9 bases from J, the gap between germline ends came to 15 bases. Amplification used 60 Vbeta primers and 13 Jbeta primers. Libraries were prepared by immunoSEQ multiplex PCR; TCRdb keeps only in-frame clonotypes and omits some of them. The table has 25,000 to 30,000 clones, 62% seen once. Remarks on this clone: What it binds is not known.

The study's findings and limits: Altogether, 160 or so TCR beta chains were recorded as cytomegalovirus-associated. Analyses of presence and absence presupposed an approximately uniform sequencing depth across donors.

This clonotype originated in a male donor in good health and CMV-seropositive. The genes are TRBV2 and TRBJ1-2; D remains ambiguous. Specimen: PBMCs. CDR3 bases: TGTGCCAGCATCCAAACATTCGACAGCTACACCTTC. Protein: CASIQTFDSYTF.